The entry that follows covers one T cell receptor (beta chain) sequence. The antigen it binds to is not known. Per-base quality was not reported, and no clone a single base away is much larger than it. TCRbeta CDR3 regions were amplified from genomic DNA by means of the immunoSEQ Assay, a bias-controlled multiplex PCR. The original pipeline was this. The number of nucleated cells in each sample was estimated from the amplification of reference gene primers within the assay. To quantify the absolute abundance of each unique TCRbeta CDR3 rearrangement, sequence reads were collapsed and filtered. For each sample, productive Simpson clonality was calculated as the square root of Simpson's diversity index over productive rearrangements. TCRdb's version of the immuneACCESS table is confined to in-frame rearrangements and falls short of the full clone set. An unresolved V gene accounts for under half of the shortfall where checked; the remainder is of unknown origin. V and J calls plus clone size are reproduced from that table; the DNA served to infer D and trimming. Within this sample are about 180,000 clones, with around 85% of them counted one time only. The ten largest clones take up 5.5% to 8% of the sample.

The data belong to a study of blood T cell repertoires in COVID-19 (dated by TCRdb to the early 2020s). In terms of the full investigation: The collaborator samples originated in the United States, Italy and Spain and spanned the acute and convalescent phases of COVID-19. The prospective study material was composed of cDNA or gDNA derived from T cells, B-cell-depleted T cells, or PBMCs. Deeply sampled blood TCRbeta repertoires from subjects exposed to, actively infected with, or recovered from COVID-19 were included in the dataset. The repertoires were released in a freely available public database intended as a resource for research on the immune response to SARS-CoV-2. The samples were drawn from two sources: the first 160 participants of the ongoing ImmuneRACE study, and approximately 1,300 subjects contributed by 6 global collaborators. The sample metadata nearly always contained a de-identified subject ID, COVID-19 status, age in years and sex. Where available, HLA class I and class II types were obtained from metadata supplied by the sample provider rather than from assay-based typing.

The paper's findings and limits, for the study overall: The quantity of clinical and demographic metadata differed by source and by participant and was supplied without curation.

The CDR3 runs 15 residues from the cysteine to the phenylalanine. Only the CDR3 portion is preserved as DNA: 45 bases, with reading frame beginning at the first base. CDR1 LNHDA and CDR2 SQIVND were looked up in the germline V gene (reference sequence). Germline trimming: 5 bases from V, 6 bases from J; junction bases outside gene matches: 8. One collaborating source in Seattle enrolled patients during active infection and followed them longitudinally through the course of disease. Each collaborating institution followed its own protocols to collect whole blood in K2EDTA tubes. For TCRbeta analysis, collaborators shipped samples in one of three forms: frozen whole blood, isolated PBMCs, or DNA extracted from either of those sample types.

The TCR sequence derives from a man older than 75 with COVID-19, enrolled during active disease. Material for sequencing was peripheral blood. This chain is built from TRBV19 and TRBJ1-5; 9 central nucleotides agree with TRBD1. The nucleotides read TGTGCCAGTAGTGGAAGGGGACAGGGTTTTCAGCCCCAGCATTTT. Its protein product is CASSGRGQGFQPQHF.